This record concerns one T cell receptor beta chain sequence. Its antigen is not identified. TCRdb processed the multiplex PCR reads anew with MiXCR; each CDR3 protein has one entry. In the table there are roughly 32,000 distinct CDR3 sequences, over 30% of which are singletons. The data derive from a study of breast tumors, draining lymph nodes, adjacent tissues. Study conclusions and caveats: Tumor and nontumor repertoires were significantly more similar in luminal-like than in basal-like breast cancer.

J gave up 4 bases and V 4 bases, and 7 bases lay outside the gene matches. The CDR3 is 15 amino acids. Germline CDR1 is KGHDR and CDR2 is SFDVKD. This clonotype was obtained from a female donor with breast cancer. Some clones in this sample may be carry-over from other donors' samples. The rearrangement uses TRBV24-1 and TRBJ2-7; 9 bases are a match to TRBD1. Sequencing was performed on breast tumor tissue. This CDR3 is CATSDQGQGIYEQYF. CDR3 nucleotides: TGTGCCACCAGTGACCAGGGACAGGGTATTTACGAGCAGTACTTC.